Presented here are 10 T cell receptor beta chains from one specimen sequenced in a study of blood T cell repertoires in COVID-19. Some clones are missing from TCRdb's copy, which holds only in-frame ones; the method was immunoSEQ multiplex PCR. The table includes 50,000 to 70,000 clones, 80% to 85% detected once. The sample comprised peripheral blood. The origin of the receptors is a man older than 75 with COVID-19, enrolled during active disease.

The chain joins TRBV5-6 to TRBJ2-2, with a weak D call TRBD2 (7 bases). There are 16 residues in the CDR3. With 4 bases removed from V and 2 bases from J, the gap between germline ends came to 15 bases. Germline V CDR1 and CDR2: SGHDT, YYEEEE. The CDR3 DNA follows: TGTGCCAGCAGCCCTCTGGGGGGGGGCAACACCGGGGAGCTGTTTTTT. Protein product: CASSPLGGGNTGELFF.

The chain employs TRBV18 and TRBJ2-1, with 7 bases fitting TRBD1. The CDR3 is 12 amino acids. V was pared by 6 bases and J by 8 bases, with 4 bases of the junction left unmatched. The germline CDR1 and CDR2 sequences are KGHSH and LQKENI. This chain's CDR3 is CASSRQGHEQFF. The CDR3 DNA reads as TGTGCCAGCTCCCGACAGGGCCATGAGCAGTTCTTC.

The chain combines TRBV12-3 or TRBV12-4 with TRBJ2-3; TRBD2 might be the D (5 bases). The CDR3 runs to 13 residues. Trimming stripped 1 base from V and 3 bases from J, with 5 bases between. Written as DNA, the CDR3 is TGTGCCAGCAGTTTAGTAGCGACAGATACGCAGTATTTT. Amino acid sequence: CASSLVATDTQYF.

This clone has just a few counts. J is TRBJ2-3 and V is TRBV6-5; D gene uncertain. This CDR3 is 11 amino acids long. Germline assignment: CDR1 MNHEY and CDR2 SVGAGI. Trimming shortened V by 6 bases and J by 6 bases, and 7 bases separated the two germline ends. Here the CDR3 DNA reads TGTGCCAGCAGCTTCGTCGATACGCAGTATTTT. Translated, it gives CASSFVDTQYF.

The chain couples TRBV28 to TRBJ2-1; 14 bases line up with TRBD2. J gave up 2 bases and V 6 bases, and 12 bases lay outside the gene matches. Germline CDR1 MDHEN, CDR2 SYDVKM. The CDR3 has 19 residues. The CDR3 loop reads CASSIRTSGGIGPYNEQFF. The CDR3 nucleotides read TGTGCCAGCAGCATTCGGACTAGCGGGGGGATAGGCCCCTACAATGAGCAGTTCTTC. Together with reference TRBV28 and TRBJ2-1, the CDR3 gives the full variable domain: DVKVTQSSRYLVKRTGEKVFLECVQDMDHENMFWYRQDPGLGLRLIYFSYDVKMKEKGDIPEGYSVSREKKERFSLILESASTNQTSMYLCASSIRTSGGIGPYNEQFFGPGTRLTVL.

This chain uses TRBV24-1 with TRBJ2-5, with TRBD1 matching over 7 bases. The trim removed 4 bases at V and 3 bases at J, leaving 7 bases unmatched. CDR3 length: 15 amino acids. CDR1 KGHDR and CDR2 SFDVKD come from the germline V gene. The CDR3 spells CATSEGRGWEETQYF. Written as DNA, the CDR3 is TGTGCCACCAGTGAAGGCAGGGGGTGGGAAGAGACCCAGTACTTC.

The V gene is TRBV2, the J gene TRBJ1-6; perhaps TRBD1 as D (5 bases). Germline V CDR1 and CDR2: SNHLY, FYNNEI. The CDR3 has 17 amino acids. Trimming cost V 6 bases and J 10 bases, with 25 bases left between them. The CDR3, as DNA: TGTGCCAGCAGGTCATTAGCGGCCTCCGGGACGGAATCACCCCTCCACTTT. Translated: CASRSLAASGTESPLHF. Full variable domain (remainder filled in from reference TRBV2 and TRBJ1-6): EPEVTQTPSHQVTQMGQEVILRCVPISNHLYFYWYRQILGQKVEFLVSFYNNEISEKSEIFDDQFSVERPDGSNFTLKIRSTKLEDSAMYFCASRSLAASGTESPLHFGNGTRLTVT.

The genes are TRBV7-2 and TRBJ2-1; TRBD1 is a possible D gene (6 bases). The CDR3 sequence is 14 residues long. The germline V gene encodes CDR1 SGHTA and CDR2 FQGNSA. Trimming cost V 1 base and J 7 bases, with 11 bases left between them. CDR3 in amino acids: CASSLVRQGNEQFF. CDR3 DNA sequence: TGTGCCAGCAGCTTAGTCCGGCAGGGGAATGAGCAGTTCTTC.

The rearrangement links TRBV20-1 to TRBJ1-1; D is ambiguous. CDR1 is DFQATT and CDR2 is SNEGSKA in the germline V gene (reference sequence). The CDR3 totals 11 residues. Trimming shortened V by 2 bases and J by 7 bases, and 8 bases separated the two germline ends. CDR3 nucleotide sequence: TGCAGTGCTAGATTGGCCGATGAAGCTTTCTTT. Amino acid sequence: CSARLADEAFF.

This clone is termed medium-sized. The genes are TRBV4-1 and TRBJ1-2; 7 bases agree with TRBD1. Germline V gives CDR1 MGHRA, CDR2 YSYEKL. This CDR3 is built from 16 residues. With 1 base clipped from V and 2 bases from J, the junction kept 7 bases outside the gene matches. CDR3: CASSQAPTGENYGYTF. CDR3 bases: TGCGCCAGCAGCCAAGCCCCTACAGGGGAAAACTATGGCTACACCTTC.